The 18 T cell receptor beta chains presented below share a single source sample, sequenced in a study of blood T cell repertoires in COVID-19. The protocol was immunoSEQ multiplex PCR, while the TCRdb copy is restricted to in-frame clones and leaves out a portion. The sample shows approximately 100,000 clones, around 87% of them seen only once. Material: peripheral blood. These receptors came from a man in his forties or fifties with acute or convalescent COVID-19.

V usage is TRBV15 and J usage is TRBJ1-1, with 9 bases identical to TRBD1. Trimming cost V 7 bases and J 5 bases; bases outside gene matches: 5. This CDR3 region has 13 residues. From germline, CDR1 is LNHNV and CDR2 YYDKDF (reference sequence). Written as DNA, the CDR3 is TGTGCCACCACCGGGACAGGGTGGACTGAAGCTTTCTTT. This gives the protein CATTGTGWTEAFF.

The chain carries TRBV5-1 and TRBJ2-7, with D unclear. The V gene lost 7 bases and the J gene lost 3 bases, with 11 bases spanning the gap. The CDR3 spans 12 residues. Germline V gene data show CDR1 as SGHRS and CDR2 as YFSETQ. The CDR3 loop is CASGYSLYEQYF. In DNA, the CDR3 is TGCGCCAGCGGCTACAGTCTCTACGAGCAGTACTTC.

The rearrangement joins TRBV6-4 to TRBJ2-3; TRBD2 matches at 7 bases. Trimming at V came to 3 bases and at J to 0 bases, leaving 3 bases not matched to a gene. CDR1 is MRHNA and CDR2 is SNTAGT in the germline V gene. CDR3 length equals 15 residues. The CDR3 nucleotides read TGTGCCAGCAGTGAGATGGGACTAAGCACAGATACGCAGTATTTT. Translating it yields CASSEMGLSTDTQYF.

The chain combines TRBV11-2 with TRBJ2-6, with no clear D. CDR1 and CDR2 (germline): SGHAT, FQNNGV. Trimming cost V 2 bases and J 0 bases, with 11 bases left between them. The CDR3 runs to 17 residues. The CDR3 coding sequence is TGTGCCAGCAGCTTAAACCAACTGTTCTCTGGGGCCAACGTCCTGACTTTC. As protein: CASSLNQLFSGANVLTF.

The chain has TRBV3-1 (or the pseudogene TRBV3-2) and TRBJ2-5, with a tentative D call TRBD2 (5 bases). The CDR3 loop spans 17 amino acids. The ends were cut back, 2 bases at V and 2 bases at J, with 18 bases in the middle. Germline lookup yields CDR1 LGHDT and CDR2 YNNKEL (reference sequence). The CDR3 DNA sequence: TGTGCCAGCAGCCAATTTCCTCGGCGGGCGATTCAAGAGACCCAGTACTTC. Amino acids: CASSQFPRRAIQETQYF.

The V and J genes are TRBV21-1 and TRBJ2-3; TRBD1, as called in the table, went unchecked against the DNA. TRBV21-1 is designated a pseudogene. The CDR3 has 21 amino acids. As DNA, the CDR3 is TGTGCCAGCAGCAAAATTTCAGACCCCCGACAGGGCCCGCGGGGCACAGATACGCAGTATTTT. Its protein product is CASSKISDPRQGPRGTDTQYF.

V gene TRBV2 combines with J gene TRBJ2-3, with a weak D call TRBD2 (6 bases). Germline V gene data show CDR1 as SNHLY and CDR2 as FYNNEI. Trimming stripped 5 bases from V and 3 bases from J, with 12 bases between. The CDR3 has 14 residues. The CDR3, as DNA: TGTGCCAGCAGTTACAGTGGGGGGACAGATACGCAGTATTTT. The encoded protein is CASSYSGGTDTQYF.

The chain couples TRBV12-5 to TRBJ1-1; 9 bases agree with TRBD1. Germline V gives CDR1 LGHNT, CDR2 FRNRAP. The CDR3 runs to 15 residues. V dropped 2 bases and J dropped 6; count of bases not matched to a gene: 7. The CDR3 nucleotides are TGTGCTAGTGGTTTGCCAGGACAGGGGCAGCCTGAAGCTTTCTTT. It codes for CASGLPGQGQPEAFF.

This clone was seen a handful of times. The CDR3 reads CASSLVVAASSTDTQYF. The DNA for the CDR3 is TGCGCCAGCAGCTTGGTGGTAGCGGCCTCTAGCACAGATACGCAGTATTTT. V gene TRBV5-1 combines with J gene TRBJ2-3; tentatively, D is TRBD2 (6 bases). V lost 0 bases and J lost 0, with 14 bases in between. The CDR3 is made up of 17 amino acids. Germline CDR1 reads SGHRS; CDR2 reads YFSETQ.

CDR3 nucleotide sequence: TGTGCCACCAGTGACCCCCGGGGTAGATCGGGGAATGAGCAGTTCTTC. This encodes CATSDPRGRSGNEQFF. V and J are TRBV24-1 and TRBJ2-1; a weak D match, TRBD2 (5 bases). The V gene lost 4 bases and the J gene lost 7 bases, with 19 bases spanning the gap. Germline V lookup: CDR1 KGHDR, CDR2 SFDVKD. CDR3 length equals 16 residues.

The table lists this clone with a count of one. J is TRBJ2-2 and V is TRBV5-1, with D possibly TRBD2 on 6 matching bases. This CDR3 is built from 15 residues. In germline, CDR1 is SGHRS, CDR2 YFSETQ. V was trimmed by 3 bases and J by 0 bases, leaving 9 bases between them. This CDR3 is CASSWRGPNTGELFF. The CDR3 DNA is TGCGCCAGCAGCTGGCGGGGCCCGAACACCGGGGAGCTGTTTTTT.

The chain uses TRBV2 and TRBJ2-2; D remains ambiguous. This CDR3 spans 12 amino acids. V lost 7 bases to trimming and J lost 3 bases, with 6 bases between them. CDR1 SNHLY and CDR2 FYNNEI come from the germline V gene. The chain's CDR3 is CASTRDTGELFF. As DNA, the CDR3 is TGTGCCAGCACCCGGGACACCGGGGAGCTGTTTTTT.

This clone was detected once. J is TRBJ1-6 and V is TRBV2; TRBD1 matches at 8 bases. Germline lookup yields CDR1 SNHLY and CDR2 FYNNEI. CDR3 length: 15 amino acids. The J segment lost 7 bases and the V segment lost 8 bases, leaving 10 bases of the junction unmatched. CDR3 sequence: CASRGADRENSPLHF. The CDR3 region has the DNA TGTGCCAGCCGGGGGGCGGACAGGGAAAATTCACCCCTCCACTTT.

The chain joins TRBV27 to TRBJ2-2; D gene ambiguous. The CDR3 sequence is 13 residues long. CDR1 and CDR2 from the germline V gene are MNHEY and SMNVEV (reference sequence). V lost 6 bases, J lost 5 bases, and 10 bases lay in between. The CDR3 loop is CASSLTLTGELFF. The CDR3 DNA reads as TGTGCCAGCAGCTTGACTTTGACCGGGGAGCTGTTTTTT.

V usage is TRBV4-1 and J usage is TRBJ2-7, with D maybe TRBD1 (6 bases). The germline gives CDR1 MGHRA, CDR2 YSYEKL. The CDR3 is 15 amino acids. The ends were cut back, 1 base at V and 0 bases at J, with 10 bases in the middle. For the CDR3, the DNA is TGCGCCAGCAGCCAAGGGACAGCGAGCTCCTACGAGCAGTACTTC. It codes for CASSQGTASSYEQYF.

V is TRBV11-3 and J is TRBJ2-7; D may be TRBD2 (6 bases). The CDR3 is made up of 15 amino acids. Trimming pared 5 bases from V and 3 bases from J, leaving 17 bases between. Germline-derived CDR1 and CDR2 are SGHNT and YENEEA. DNA for the CDR3: TGTGCCAGCAGCCAGGGTCGACGGGAGCACTACGAGCAGTACTTC. It is translated as CASSQGRREHYEQYF.

This clone was picked up a small number of times. This rearrangement joins TRBV2 to TRBJ1-2; 10 bases are a match to TRBD1. CDR3 size: 15 residues. Germline CDR1 is SNHLY and CDR2 is FYNNEI. J gave up 6 bases and V 6 bases, and 10 bases lay outside the gene matches. Here the CDR3 DNA reads TGTGCCAGCAGCCCGGGTTTCGGGACAGGGGATGGCTACACCTTC. It yields the protein CASSPGFGTGDGYTF. Drawing the rest from reference TRBV2 and TRBJ1-2, the complete variable domain is EPEVTQTPSHQVTQMGQEVILRCVPISNHLYFYWYRQILGQKVEFLVSFYNNEISEKSEIFDDQFSVERPDGSNFTLKIRSTKLEDSAMYFCASSPGFGTGDGYTFGSGTRLTVV.

The V and J genes are TRBV5-1 and TRBJ2-1; 13 positions agree with TRBD2. The CDR3 spans 15 residues. Germline values: CDR1 SGHRS, CDR2 YFSETQ. Trimming cost V 4 bases and J 5 bases; bases outside gene matches: 3. CDR3 protein: CASSTGLAGNNEQFF. Written as DNA, the CDR3 is TGCGCCAGCAGCACGGGACTAGCGGGAAACAATGAGCAGTTCTTC.